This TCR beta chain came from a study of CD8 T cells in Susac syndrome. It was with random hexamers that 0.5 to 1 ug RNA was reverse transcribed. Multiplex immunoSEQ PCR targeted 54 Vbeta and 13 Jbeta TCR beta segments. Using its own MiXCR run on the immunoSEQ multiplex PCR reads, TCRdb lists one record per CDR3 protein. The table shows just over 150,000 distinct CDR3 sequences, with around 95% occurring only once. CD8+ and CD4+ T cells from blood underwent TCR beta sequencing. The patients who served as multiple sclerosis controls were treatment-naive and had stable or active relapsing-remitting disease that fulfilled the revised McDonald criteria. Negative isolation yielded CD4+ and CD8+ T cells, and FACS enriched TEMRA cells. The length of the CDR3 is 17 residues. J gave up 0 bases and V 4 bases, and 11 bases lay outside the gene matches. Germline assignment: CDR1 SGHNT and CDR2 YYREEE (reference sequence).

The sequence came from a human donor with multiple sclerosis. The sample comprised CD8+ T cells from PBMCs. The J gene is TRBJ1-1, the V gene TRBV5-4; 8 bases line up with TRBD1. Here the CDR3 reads CASSPVVTGVMNTEAFF. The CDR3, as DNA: TGTGCCAGCAGCCCGGTTGTGACAGGGGTGATGAACACTGAAGCTTTCTTT.